This is a list of T cell receptor beta chains from one sample in a study of T cell changes during pregnancy in multiple sclerosis. Profiled with immunoSEQ multiplex PCR; TCRdb holds only in-frame clones, not every one. The data show some 64,000 clones, more than 80% seen once. The input for sequencing was peripheral blood, taken in the first trimester of pregnancy. The origin of the receptors is a female donor in good health, enrolled as a control in a pregnancy study. CDR3s leave out the opening cysteine and the closing phenylalanine or tryptophan. A D gene is named only where the DNA matches it firmly.

j_gene,v_gene,d_gene,CDR3aa
TRBJ1-4,TRBV12-5,-,ASGLGGTLGSEKLF
TRBJ1-1,TRBV2,-,ASVQGSEAF
TRBJ1-2,TRBV11-2,-,ASSSLGGNYGYT
TRBJ1-4,TRBV9,-,ASSAGVGATNEKLF
TRBJ1-5,TRBV6-6,-,ASSESDSNQPQH
TRBJ2-7,TRBV27,TRBD1,ASSTRTGAYEQY
TRBJ1-1,TRBV29-1,-,SVERGGNTEAF
TRBJ2-5,TRBV7-3,TRBD2,ASSNGLAQETQY
TRBJ1-2,TRBV4-1,TRBD1,ASSQGDSRFYGYT
TRBJ2-3,TRBV9,TRBD2,ASSAPGLAENTDTQY
TRBJ2-2,TRBV5-1,TRBD1,ASTSGTGGNTGELF
TRBJ2-3,TRBV15,TRBD2,ATSRVLGTNSDTQY
TRBJ2-1,TRBV4-3,TRBD2,ASSQASRGGTYNEQF
TRBJ2-1,TRBV18,TRBD2,ASSPGTSVYEQF
TRBJ1-2,TRBV7-8,-,ASTSVLPFHGYT
TRBJ1-1,TRBV7-9,TRBD1,ASSLTGGRTEAF
TRBJ2-7,TRBV5-1,TRBD1,ASSLGTGGLHEQY